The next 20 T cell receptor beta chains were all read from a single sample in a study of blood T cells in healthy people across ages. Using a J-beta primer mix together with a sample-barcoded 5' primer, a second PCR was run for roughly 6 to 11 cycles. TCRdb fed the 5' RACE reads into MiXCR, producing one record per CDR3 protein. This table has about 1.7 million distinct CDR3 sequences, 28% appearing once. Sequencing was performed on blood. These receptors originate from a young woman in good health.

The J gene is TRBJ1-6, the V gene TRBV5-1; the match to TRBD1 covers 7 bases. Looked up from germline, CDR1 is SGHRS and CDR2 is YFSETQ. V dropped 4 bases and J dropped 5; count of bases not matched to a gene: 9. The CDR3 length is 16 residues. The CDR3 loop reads CASSPRTGPNNSPLHF. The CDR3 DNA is TGCGCCAGCAGCCCACGGACAGGACCCAATAATTCACCCCTCCACTTT.

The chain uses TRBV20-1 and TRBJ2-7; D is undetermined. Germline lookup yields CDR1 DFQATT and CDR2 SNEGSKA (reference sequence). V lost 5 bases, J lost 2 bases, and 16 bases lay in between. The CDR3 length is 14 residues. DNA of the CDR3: TGCAGTGCTGGGTCCCCGGAGCCCCCCTACGAGCAGTACTTC. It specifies CSAGSPEPPYEQYF.

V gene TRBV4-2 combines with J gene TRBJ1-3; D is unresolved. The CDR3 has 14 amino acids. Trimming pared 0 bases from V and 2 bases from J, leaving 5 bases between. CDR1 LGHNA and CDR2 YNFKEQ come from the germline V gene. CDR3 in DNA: TGTGCCAGCAGCCAAGAGGGGACTGGAAACACCATATATTTT. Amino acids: CASSQEGTGNTIYF.

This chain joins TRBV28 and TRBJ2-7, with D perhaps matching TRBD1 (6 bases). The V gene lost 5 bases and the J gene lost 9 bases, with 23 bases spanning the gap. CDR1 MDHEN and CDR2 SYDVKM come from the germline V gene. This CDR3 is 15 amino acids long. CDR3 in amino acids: CASSRLAGDLGGQYF. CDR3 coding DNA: TGTGCCAGCAGTAGATTGGCAGGGGATTTGGGTGGGCAGTACTTC.

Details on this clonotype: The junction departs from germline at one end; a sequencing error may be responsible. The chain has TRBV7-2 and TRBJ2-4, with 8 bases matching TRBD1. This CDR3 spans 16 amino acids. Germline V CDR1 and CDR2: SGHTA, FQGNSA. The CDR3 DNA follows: TGTGCCAGCAGCGTTAGGAGCCAGGGGGCCAAATACATTCAGTACTTC. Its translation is CASSVRSQGAKYIQYF.

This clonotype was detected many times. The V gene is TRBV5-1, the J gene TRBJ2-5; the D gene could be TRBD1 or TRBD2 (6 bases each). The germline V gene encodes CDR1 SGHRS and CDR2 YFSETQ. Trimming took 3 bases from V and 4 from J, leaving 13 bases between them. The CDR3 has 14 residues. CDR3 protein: CASSYLQGGETQYF. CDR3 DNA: TGCGCCAGCAGCTACTTACAGGGAGGAGAGACCCAGTACTTC.

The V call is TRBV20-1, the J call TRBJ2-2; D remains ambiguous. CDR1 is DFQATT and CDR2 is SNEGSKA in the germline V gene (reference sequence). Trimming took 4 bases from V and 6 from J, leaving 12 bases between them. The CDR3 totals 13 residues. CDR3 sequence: CSATEKLAGELFF. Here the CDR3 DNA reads TGCAGTGCTACCGAAAAGTTGGCCGGGGAGCTGTTTTTT.

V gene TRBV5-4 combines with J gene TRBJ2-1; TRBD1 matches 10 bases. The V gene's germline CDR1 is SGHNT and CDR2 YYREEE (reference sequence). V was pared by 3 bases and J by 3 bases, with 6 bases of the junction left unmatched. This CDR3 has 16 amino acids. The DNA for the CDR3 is TGTGCCAGCAGCTCGGGGGGGACAGGGGACTACAATGAGCAGTTCTTC. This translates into CASSSGGTGDYNEQFF.

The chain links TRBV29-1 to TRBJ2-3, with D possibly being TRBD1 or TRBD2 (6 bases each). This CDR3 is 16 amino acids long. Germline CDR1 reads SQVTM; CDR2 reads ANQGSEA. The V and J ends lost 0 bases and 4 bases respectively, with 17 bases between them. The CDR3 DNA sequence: TGCAGCGTTGAAGATCTAGGGCGGAGGGGGGCAGATACGCAGTATTTT. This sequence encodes CSVEDLGRRGADTQYF.

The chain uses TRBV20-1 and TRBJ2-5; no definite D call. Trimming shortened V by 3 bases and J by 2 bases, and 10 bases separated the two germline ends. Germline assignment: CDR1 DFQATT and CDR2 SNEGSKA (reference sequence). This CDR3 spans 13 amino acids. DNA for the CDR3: TGCAGTGCTAGTAGGGCGGCGCAAGAGACCCAGTACTTC. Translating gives CSASRAAQETQYF.

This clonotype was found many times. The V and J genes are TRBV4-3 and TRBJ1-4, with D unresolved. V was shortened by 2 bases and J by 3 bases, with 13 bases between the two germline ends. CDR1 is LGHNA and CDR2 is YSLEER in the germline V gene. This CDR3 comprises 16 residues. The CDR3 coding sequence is TGCGCCAGCAGCCAATTGACTCCGGGGTCTAATGAAAAACTGTTTTTT. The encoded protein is CASSQLTPGSNEKLFF.

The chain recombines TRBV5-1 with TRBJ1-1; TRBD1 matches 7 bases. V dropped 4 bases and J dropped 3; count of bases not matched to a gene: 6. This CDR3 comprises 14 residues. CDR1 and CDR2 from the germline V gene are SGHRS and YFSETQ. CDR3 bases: TGCGCCAGCAGCGATGAACAGGGGTACACTGAAGCTTTCTTT. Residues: CASSDEQGYTEAFF.

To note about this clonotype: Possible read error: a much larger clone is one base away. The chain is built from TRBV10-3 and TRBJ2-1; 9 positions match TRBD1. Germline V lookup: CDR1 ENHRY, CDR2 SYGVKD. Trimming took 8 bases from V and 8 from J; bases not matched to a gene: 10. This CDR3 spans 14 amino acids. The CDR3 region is CAIGDRGREYEQFF. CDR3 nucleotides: TGTGCCATCGGAGACAGGGGGAGAGAATATGAGCAGTTCTTC.

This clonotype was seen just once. CDR3 sequence: CASSLAPRTGDGYTF. The CDR3 DNA reads TGTGCCAGCAGCCTTGCCCCCCGGACAGGGGATGGCTACACCTTC. V gene TRBV7-9 combines with J gene TRBJ1-2; 9 bases fit TRBD1. Losses at the gene ends were 5 bases for V and 6 bases for J; bases not matched to a gene: 10. The CDR3 extends over 15 amino acids. Looked up from germline, CDR1 is SEHNR and CDR2 is FQNEAQ (reference sequence).

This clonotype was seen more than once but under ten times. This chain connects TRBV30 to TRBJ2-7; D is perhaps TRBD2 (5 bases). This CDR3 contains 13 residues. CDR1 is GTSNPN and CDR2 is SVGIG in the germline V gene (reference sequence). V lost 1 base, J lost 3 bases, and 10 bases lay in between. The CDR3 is CAWSAGFRYEQYF. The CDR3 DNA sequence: TGTGCCTGGAGTGCGGGGTTTCGCTACGAGCAGTACTTC.

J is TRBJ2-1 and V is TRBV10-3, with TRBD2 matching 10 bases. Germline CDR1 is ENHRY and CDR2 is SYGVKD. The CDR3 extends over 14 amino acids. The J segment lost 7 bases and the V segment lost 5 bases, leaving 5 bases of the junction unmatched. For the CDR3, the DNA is TGTGCCATCAGTTCTAGCGGGAGTAGGAATGAGCAGTTCTTC. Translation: CAISSSGSRNEQFF.

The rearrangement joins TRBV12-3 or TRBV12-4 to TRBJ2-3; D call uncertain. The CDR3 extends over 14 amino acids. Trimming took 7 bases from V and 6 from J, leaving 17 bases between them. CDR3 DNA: TGTGCCAGCATTTTTGGGATAGTAGTGGATACGCAGTATTTT. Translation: CASIFGIVVDTQYF.

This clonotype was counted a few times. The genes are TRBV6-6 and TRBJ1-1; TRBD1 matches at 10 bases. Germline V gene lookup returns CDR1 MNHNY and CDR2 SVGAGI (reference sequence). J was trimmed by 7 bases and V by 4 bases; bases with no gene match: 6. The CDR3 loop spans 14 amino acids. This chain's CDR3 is CASSFGQGGVEAFF. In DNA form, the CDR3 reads TGTGCCAGCAGTTTTGGACAGGGGGGCGTTGAAGCTTTCTTT.

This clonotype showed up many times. The CDR3 region is CASSYSYRGEQYF. CDR3 bases: TGTGCCAGCAGTTACTCGTACAGGGGCGAGCAGTACTTC. The chain is built from TRBV6-6 and TRBJ2-7; 7 positions agree with TRBD1. Trimming took 0 bases from V and 6 from J; bases not matched to a gene: 2. Germline-derived CDR1 and CDR2 are MNHNY and SVGAGI (reference sequence). The CDR3 is made up of 13 amino acids.

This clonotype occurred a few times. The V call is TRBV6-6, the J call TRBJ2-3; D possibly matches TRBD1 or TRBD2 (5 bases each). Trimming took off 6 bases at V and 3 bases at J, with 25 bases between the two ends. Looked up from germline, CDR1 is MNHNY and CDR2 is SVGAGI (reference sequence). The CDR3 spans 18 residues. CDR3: CASSRSSARDRGTDTQYF. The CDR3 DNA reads TGTGCCAGCAGCCGATCCTCCGCCCGGGACCGAGGGACAGATACGCAGTATTTT.